This T cell receptor (beta chain) comes out of a study of blood T cell repertoires in COVID-19. At the level of the study: The cDNA or gDNA used as material had been derived from T cells, B-cell-depleted T cells, or PBMCs.

The protocol was immunoSEQ multiplex PCR, while the TCRdb copy is restricted to in-frame clones and leaves out a portion. The data hold around 130,000 clones, with about 86% observed a single time. V was cut by 10 bases and J by 4 bases, with 13 bases left in between. CDR1 and CDR2 (germline): LNHDA, SQIVND (reference sequence). The CDR3 runs 12 residues. V usage is TRBV19 and J usage is TRBJ1-2; D possibly corresponds to TRBD1 (5 bases). This sequence was found in a man aged 35 to 55 with acute COVID-19. The sequenced sample was PBMCs or T cells enriched from blood (not recorded which). The CDR3 sequence: CATSRTLYGYTF. The CDR3 DNA is TGTGCCACTTCCCGGACACTCTATGGCTACACCTTC.